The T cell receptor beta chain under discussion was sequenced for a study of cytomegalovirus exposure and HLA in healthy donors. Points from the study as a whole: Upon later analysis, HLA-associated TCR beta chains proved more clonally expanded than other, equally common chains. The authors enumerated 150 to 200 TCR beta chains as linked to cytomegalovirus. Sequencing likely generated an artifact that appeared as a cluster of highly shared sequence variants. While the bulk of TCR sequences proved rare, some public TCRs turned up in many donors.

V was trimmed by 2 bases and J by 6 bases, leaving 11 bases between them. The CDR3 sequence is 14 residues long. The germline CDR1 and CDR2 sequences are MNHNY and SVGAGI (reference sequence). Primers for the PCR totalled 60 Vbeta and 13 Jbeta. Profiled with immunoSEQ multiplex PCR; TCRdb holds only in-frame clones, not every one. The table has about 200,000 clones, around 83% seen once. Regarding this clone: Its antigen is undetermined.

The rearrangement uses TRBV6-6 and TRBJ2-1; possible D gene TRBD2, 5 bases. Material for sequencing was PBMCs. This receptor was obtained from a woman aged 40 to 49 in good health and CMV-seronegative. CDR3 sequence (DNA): TGTGCCAGCAGTTACAGGACTGGGCGCAATGAGCAGTTCTTC. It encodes CASSYRTGRNEQFF.